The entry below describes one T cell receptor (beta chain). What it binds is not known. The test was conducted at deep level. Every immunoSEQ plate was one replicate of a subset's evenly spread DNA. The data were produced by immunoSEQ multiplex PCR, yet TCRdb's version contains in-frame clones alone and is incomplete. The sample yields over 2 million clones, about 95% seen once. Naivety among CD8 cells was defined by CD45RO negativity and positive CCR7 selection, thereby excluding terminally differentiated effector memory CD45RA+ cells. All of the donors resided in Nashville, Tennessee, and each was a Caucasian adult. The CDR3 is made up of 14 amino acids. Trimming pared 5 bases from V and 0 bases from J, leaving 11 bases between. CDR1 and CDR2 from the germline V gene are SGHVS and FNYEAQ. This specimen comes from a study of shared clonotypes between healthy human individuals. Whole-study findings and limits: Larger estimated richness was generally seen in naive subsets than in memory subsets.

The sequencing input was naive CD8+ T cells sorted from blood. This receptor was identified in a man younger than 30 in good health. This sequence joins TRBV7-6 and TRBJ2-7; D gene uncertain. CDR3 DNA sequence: TGTGCCAGCAGCCCAGATCGGCTCTCCTACGAGCAGTACTTC. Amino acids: CASSPDRLSYEQYF.